The clone carrying this TCR beta chain is medium-sized within its sample. Its antigen is undetermined. The iRepertoire nested amplicon-rescue multiplex PCR amplified TCR alpha and beta CDR3s from RNA. For one-step reverse transcription and amplification, about 85-400 ng of tissue mRNA or PBMC total RNA was used. TCRdb re-derived calls from the multiplex PCR reads in MiXCR, one entry per CDR3 protein. The repertoire holds roughly 100,000 distinct CDR3 sequences, approximately 39% seen once, with under 40% in the top ten. These data originate in a study of glioma-infiltrating T cells. General study findings and limits: Non-neoplastic patients had below-expected tissue-blood divergence, while all gliomas exceeded expectation.

Sequenced material: glioma tissue, nonneoplastic brain tissue, or PBMCs (not recorded which). This clonotype originated in a human donor with low-grade glioma or glioblastoma, undergoing nonglioma brain surgery, or in good health (not recorded which).

The CDR3 nucleotides read TGTGCCAGCAGTCACGGACAGTTCCTGCATTTT. This sequence encodes CASSHGQFLHF. V and J are TRBV28 and TRBJ1-5; tentative D call: TRBD1 (6 bases). Germline CDR1 is MDHEN and CDR2 is SYDVKM. This CDR3 region has 11 residues. V lost 5 bases to trimming and J lost 15 bases, with 14 bases between them.